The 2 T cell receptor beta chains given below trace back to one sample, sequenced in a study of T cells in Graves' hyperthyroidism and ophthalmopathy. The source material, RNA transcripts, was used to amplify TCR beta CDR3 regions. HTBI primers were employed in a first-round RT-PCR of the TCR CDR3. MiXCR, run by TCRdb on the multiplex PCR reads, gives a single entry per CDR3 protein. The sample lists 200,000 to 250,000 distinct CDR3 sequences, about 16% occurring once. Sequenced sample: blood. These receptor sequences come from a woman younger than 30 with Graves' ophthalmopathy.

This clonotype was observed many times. DNA of the CDR3: TGTGCCAGTAGTGACAGGGGCCGCGGTGAAGCTTTCTTT. Translating gives CASSDRGRGEAFF. V gene TRBV19 combines with J gene TRBJ1-1; 8 bases line up with TRBD1. The V gene end was trimmed by 5 bases and the J gene end by 7 bases; junction bases not matched to a gene: 6. Germline assignment: CDR1 LNHDA and CDR2 SQIVND (reference sequence). There are 13 residues in the CDR3.

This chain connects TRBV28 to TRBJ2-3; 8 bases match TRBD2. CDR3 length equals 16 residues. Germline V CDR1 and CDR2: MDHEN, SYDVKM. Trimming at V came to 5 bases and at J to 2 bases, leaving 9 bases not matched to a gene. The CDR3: CASSNTMTSDTDTQYF. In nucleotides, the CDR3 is TGTGCCAGCAGTAATACGATGACTAGCGACACAGATACGCAGTATTTT. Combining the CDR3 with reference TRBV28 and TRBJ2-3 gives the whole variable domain DVKVTQSSRYLVKRTGEKVFLECVQDMDHENMFWYRQDPGLGLRLIYFSYDVKMKEKGDIPEGYSVSREKKERFSLILESASTNQTSMYLCASSNTMTSDTDTQYFGPGTRLTVL.